The 16 T cell receptor beta chains below were found in one sample sequenced in a study of CD8+CD57+ T cells in acquired aplastic anemia. Patients picked for sequencing had shown CD8+CD57+ cell expansion detected by flow cytometry. Profiling of TCR beta VDJ combinations and CDR3 sequences used genomic DNA as template. From the reads, TCRdb called clonotypes with MiXCR, one entry per CDR3 protein. The table has 250,000 to 350,000 distinct CDR3 sequences, about 50% seen once. Source material: sorted CD4+, CD8+, or CD8+CD57+ T cells (not recorded which) from PBMCs. These receptors were collected from a human donor with aplastic anemia.

This clonotype was counted ten times or more. The junction departs from the called germline gene at one end, perhaps through a read error. The chain uses TRBV7-2 and TRBJ2-7; D remains ambiguous. The CDR3 runs to 12 residues. CDR1 SGHTA and CDR2 FQGNSA come from the germline V gene. The CDR3 DNA reads as TGTGCCGGCAGCTTAGGATACTACGAGCAGTACTTC. This sequence encodes CAGSLGYYEQYF. Together with reference TRBV7-2 and TRBJ2-7, the CDR3 gives the full variable domain: GAGVSQSPSNKVTEKGKDVELRCDPISGHTALYWYRQSLGQGLEFLIYFQGNSAPDKSGLPSDRFSAERTGGSVSTLTIQRTQQEDSAVYLCAGSLGYYEQYFGPGTRLTVT.

There are a few counts of this clonotype. This chain uses TRBV2 with TRBJ2-7, with D unclear. CDR3 length: 12 amino acids. Germline lookup yields CDR1 SNHLY and CDR2 FYNNEI. Trimming took 3 bases from V and 3 from J, leaving 6 bases between them. CDR3 residues: CASSDGFYEQYF. As DNA, the CDR3 is TGTGCCAGCAGTGACGGATTCTACGAGCAGTACTTC.

The table lists this clonotype with many counts. This chain connects TRBV4-1 to TRBJ2-3, with 8 bases lining up with TRBD1. Germline CDR1 is MGHRA and CDR2 is YSYEKL. V trimming: 0 bases; J trimming: 8 bases; junction bases outside the gene matches: 10. The CDR3 has 16 residues. The CDR3 nucleotides read TGCGCCAGCAGCCAAGATCACAGGGGGAATAATGGTACGCAGTATTTT. Protein product: CASSQDHRGNNGTQYF.

This chain links TRBV30 with TRBJ1-5, with no clear D. There are 17 residues in the CDR3. Germline loops: CDR1 GTSNPN, CDR2 SVGIG (reference sequence). The V and J ends lost 0 bases and 6 bases respectively, with 21 bases between them. CDR3 loop: CAWSVLTTDGRAQPQHF. The CDR3 region has the DNA TGTGCCTGGAGTGTCCTAACAACGGACGGGAGGGCTCAGCCCCAGCATTTT.

The chain uses TRBV10-3 and TRBJ2-5; TRBD1 matches at 8 bases. The CDR3 totals 15 residues. Per germline, CDR1 ENHRY and CDR2 SYGVKD. V was pared by 6 bases and J by 1 base, with 7 bases of the junction left unmatched. CDR3 region: CAIRDTGGVQETQYF. Written as DNA, the CDR3 is TGTGCCATCAGGGATACAGGGGGAGTCCAAGAGACCCAGTACTTC.

The chain carries TRBV19 and TRBJ1-1; TRBD1 agrees at 8 bases. Unmatched junction bases numbered 7, after V lost 6 bases and J lost 4 bases. CDR3 length equals 14 residues. The germline V gene has CDR1 LNHDA and CDR2 SQIVND (reference sequence). The CDR3 sequence: CASSETGVGTEAFF. The CDR3 bases are TGTGCCAGTAGCGAGACAGGGGTTGGCACTGAAGCTTTCTTT. Looking up the rest from reference TRBV19 and TRBJ1-1 gives the full variable domain: DGGITQSPKYLFRKEGQNVTLSCEQNLNHDAMYWYRQDPGQGLRLIYYSQIVNDFQKGDIAEGYSVSREKKESFPLTVTSAQKNPTAFYLCASSETGVGTEAFFGQGTRLTVV.

Regarding this clonotype: The CDR3 does not close with the conserved phenylalanine or tryptophan, likely indicating a read error. The chain recombines TRBV5-1 with TRBJ2-7, with a weak D call TRBD1 (5 bases). Trimming pared 1 base from V and 2 bases from J, leaving 13 bases between. The CDR3 loop spans 15 amino acids. The germline gives CDR1 SGHRS, CDR2 YFSETQ. The CDR3 reads CASSLLSGLTYEQYS. The CDR3 DNA reads as TGCGCCAGCAGCTTGTTGTCAGGGCTTACCTACGAGCAGTACTCC.

Of note for this clonotype: The CDR3 does not close with the conserved phenylalanine or tryptophan, likely indicating a read error. This chain links TRBV2 with TRBJ1-2, with D perhaps matching TRBD1 (5 bases). Germline CDR1 is SNHLY and CDR2 is FYNNEI. V lost 2 bases and J 4 bases, leaving 11 bases between the germline ends. The CDR3 consists of 14 residues. CDR3: CASSERGIAYGYTL. CDR3 DNA sequence: TGTGCCAGCAGTGAAAGGGGTATCGCCTATGGCTACACCCTC.

Comments on this clonotype: The junction and the germline gene differ at one end; a read error may be behind it. This chain uses TRBV6-5 with TRBJ2-7; tentatively, D is TRBD1 (5 bases). Per germline, CDR1 MNHEY and CDR2 SVGAGI. There are 14 residues in the CDR3. The DNA of the CDR3 is TGTGCCAGCAGCTACTTTAGGGGTGCGCACGAGCAGTACTTC. Translated: CASSYFRGAHEQYF.

This clonotype was seen many times. This chain uses TRBV5-1 with TRBJ1-2; D possibly corresponds to TRBD1 (6 bases). V was pared by 4 bases and J by 8 bases, with 27 bases between. The CDR3 length is 17 residues. Germline lookup yields CDR1 SGHRS and CDR2 YFSETQ. The CDR3 DNA follows: TGCGCCAGCAGCCCGGGGGGGGGCCAGACCTCATCGAACGGCTACACCTTC. Amino acid sequence: CASSPGGGQTSSNGYTF.

Many counts were recorded for this clonotype. The chain combines TRBV20-1 with TRBJ2-7; 7 positions match TRBD1. Unmatched junction bases numbered 11, after V lost 4 bases and J lost 5 bases. CDR3 size: 14 residues. The germline gives CDR1 DFQATT, CDR2 SNEGSKA (reference sequence). The CDR3 loop reads CSATRQGIVDEQYF. The CDR3 coding sequence is TGCAGTGCTACCCGACAGGGTATCGTGGACGAGCAGTACTTC.

This clonotype occurred a few times. The chain carries TRBV19 and TRBJ1-3; the D is unclear. Germline V gives CDR1 LNHDA, CDR2 SQIVND (reference sequence). The V and J ends lost 4 bases and 0 bases respectively, with 13 bases between them. The length of the CDR3 is 16 residues. The CDR3 loop reads CASSTIRILSGNTIYF. The CDR3 nucleotides are TGTGCCAGTAGTACCATCAGAATACTCTCTGGAAACACCATATATTTT.

This clonotype was counted ten times or more. A junction boundary mismatches the germline segment, possibly from a read error. The J gene is TRBJ1-2, the V gene TRBV7-9; D might be TRBD1 (6 bases). Germline V lookup: CDR1 SEHNR, CDR2 FQNEAQ (reference sequence). CDR3 size: 13 residues. The CDR3 reads CASSLEQGYGYTF. The CDR3 nucleotides read TGTGCGAGCAGCTTAGAACAGGGCTATGGCTACACCTTC.

The chain has TRBV10-3 and TRBJ1-1; no firm D call. The germline V and J ends were trimmed by 0 bases and 0 bases, with 17 bases remaining between them. The CDR3 runs 18 residues. Germline CDR1 ENHRY, CDR2 SYGVKD. The CDR3 nucleotides are TGTGCCATCAGTGAGTCGGAAGCGTGGCAGCTGATGAACACTGAAGCTTTCTTT. It specifies CAISESEAWQLMNTEAFF.

This clonotype was counted at least ten times. The CDR3 is CASTGTETPEQFF. DNA for the CDR3: TGTGCCAGTACCGGGACAGAAACCCCTGAGCAGTTCTTC. This sequence joins TRBV19 and TRBJ2-1; the match to TRBD1 covers 7 bases. The CDR3 is 13 residues long. V lost 7 bases and J lost 9; bases outside the gene matches: 9. Germline V gene lookup returns CDR1 LNHDA and CDR2 SQIVND (reference sequence).

The V gene is TRBV5-1, the J gene TRBJ2-3; TRBD1 agrees at 10 bases. Germline V CDR1 and CDR2: SGHRS, YFSETQ. CDR3 length equals 16 residues. V shed 3 bases, J shed 0 bases, and the junction held 4 bases outside the gene matches. This chain's CDR3 is CASSYRTGGSTDTQYF. In DNA form, the CDR3 reads TGCGCCAGCAGCTACAGGACAGGGGGGAGCACAGATACGCAGTATTTT.